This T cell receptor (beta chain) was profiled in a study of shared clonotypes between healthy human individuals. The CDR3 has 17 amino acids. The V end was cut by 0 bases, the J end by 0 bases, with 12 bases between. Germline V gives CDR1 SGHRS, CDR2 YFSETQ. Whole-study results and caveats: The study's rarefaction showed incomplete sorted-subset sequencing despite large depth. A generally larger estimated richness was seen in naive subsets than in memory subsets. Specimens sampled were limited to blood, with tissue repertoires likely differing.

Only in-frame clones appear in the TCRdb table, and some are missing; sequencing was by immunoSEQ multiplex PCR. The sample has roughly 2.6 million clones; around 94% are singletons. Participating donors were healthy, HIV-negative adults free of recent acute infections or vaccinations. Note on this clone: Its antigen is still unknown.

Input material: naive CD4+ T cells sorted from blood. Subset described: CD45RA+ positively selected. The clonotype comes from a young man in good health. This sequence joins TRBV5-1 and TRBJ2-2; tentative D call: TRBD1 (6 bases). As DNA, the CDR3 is TGCGCCAGCAGCTTGGCCGGTAGGACAGCGAACACCGGGGAGCTGTTTTTT. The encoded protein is CASSLAGRTANTGELFF.